Included here is one T cell receptor (beta chain) sequence, with context. There is no known antigen for this receptor. It has no much larger one-base neighbor in the sample; base qualities were not kept. TCR beta CDR3 regions were sequenced from DNA using the immunoSEQ Assay. In the original analysis: To compute T cell density, TCR beta template counts were normalized to usable DNA, which was estimated by amplifying housekeeping genes. Richness was estimated with the preseqR package, extrapolating to 400,000 templates for PBMC samples and 120,000 templates for tissue samples. Clonality was defined as one minus Pielou's evenness. To identify tissue-enriched TCRs, differential abundance testing was run on productive amino-acid clonotypes with a minimum total count of 5 and an alpha of 0.1. Repertoire overlap between compartments was quantified with the Jaccard Index and Morisita Overlap Index. GLIPH clustered TCR beta CDR3s with public tetramer-defined viral CDR3s; viral motifs required at least three viral sequences plus V-gene enrichment. The table was pulled from immuneACCESS by TCRdb, which kept in-frame rearrangements only. Such tables lose some clones; where checked, under half of the loss comes from unresolved V genes, and the rest has no known cause. V and J calls and clone size are given by that table; D and trimming were obtained from the DNA. For this sample the table gives 300 to 400 clones, of which roughly 26% were detected only once. The top ten clones comprise about a quarter of the sample.

The sample is drawn from a study of T cells in localized non-small cell lung cancer (dated by TCRdb to 2018 to 2020). Regarding the complete study: Comparing tumors with uninvolved tumor-adjacent lungs, the study looked at the T cell repertoires of 220 or so patients with early-stage NSCLC. The cohort consisted of approximately 240 treatment-naive NSCLC patients whose localized lung tumors had been resected. The mean age of the NSCLC patients was under 70 years, with approximately 130 men and around 100 women. Broader findings and caveats from the paper: Because multi-region tumor sequencing was not done, intratumor heterogeneity could not be ruled out. A median of roughly 56 of the top 100 tumor clones were detected in paired uninvolved adjacent lung, and about 29 of these tumor clones were also found among the top 100 clones of the paired uninvolved adjacent lung. Since the design was exploratory, TCR variables were selected using unadjusted p-values with no false-discovery rate correction. Uninvolved tumor-adjacent lung showed the highest T cell clonality, higher than tumor, which suggests more focused antigenic responses in the adjacent lung. Longer overall survival was associated with higher blood T cell density, whereas shorter survival was associated with higher adjacent-lung clonality.

At diagnosis, peripheral blood, uninvolved tumor-adjacent lung and tumor were collected and stored as a combination of fresh-frozen and FFPE material. Measured from the cysteine to the phenylalanine, the CDR3 is 15 residues long. The read is trimmed to its CDR3 DNA, 45 bases read in frame from base 1. V gives up 5 bases and J gives up 7 bases, and the segment between their germline ends measures 15 bases. Based on the germline V gene, the CDR1 and CDR2 sequences are MNHGY and SAAAGT. The sequence came from a man between 40 and 70 years old with stage III squamous cell lung carcinoma. Sequencing was performed on lung tumor tissue, taken before any cancer treatment. This receptor chain uses TRBV6-8 and TRBJ1-6, with no confidently assigned D gene. The bases are TGTGCCAGCAGTGCCCAGACGGGATGGAATTCACCCCTCCACTTT. Translated, this gives CASSAQTGWNSPLHF.